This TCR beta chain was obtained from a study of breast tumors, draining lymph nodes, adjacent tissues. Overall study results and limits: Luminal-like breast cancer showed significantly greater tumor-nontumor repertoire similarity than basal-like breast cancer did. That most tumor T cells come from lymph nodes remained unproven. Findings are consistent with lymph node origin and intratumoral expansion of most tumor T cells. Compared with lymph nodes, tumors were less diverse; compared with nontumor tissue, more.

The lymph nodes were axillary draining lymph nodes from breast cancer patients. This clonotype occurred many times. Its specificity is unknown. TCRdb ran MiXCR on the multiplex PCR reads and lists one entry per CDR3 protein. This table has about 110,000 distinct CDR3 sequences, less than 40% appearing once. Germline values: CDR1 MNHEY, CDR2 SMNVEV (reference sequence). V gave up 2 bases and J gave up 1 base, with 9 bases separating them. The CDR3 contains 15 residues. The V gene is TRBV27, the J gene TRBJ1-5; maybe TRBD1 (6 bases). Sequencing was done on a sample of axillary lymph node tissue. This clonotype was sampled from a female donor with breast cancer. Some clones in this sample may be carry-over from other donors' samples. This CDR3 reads CASSLRGGSNQPQHF. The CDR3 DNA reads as TGTGCCAGCAGTTTAAGAGGGGGAAGCAATCAGCCCCAGCATTTT.